This T cell receptor (beta chain) was documented in a study of control samples from healthy donors and cancer patients. Data came from immunoSEQ multiplex PCR; TCRdb stores just in-frame clones and leaves some out. The sample contains around 72,000 clones, more than 75% of which appear only once. The CDR3 extends over 12 amino acids. From germline, CDR1 is MNHEY and CDR2 SVGAGI. V was clipped by 0 bases and J by 10 bases, with 7 bases between them. The clonotype comes from a middle-aged man in good health. Input material: blood. This chain joins TRBV6-5 and TRBJ2-1; no definite D call. CDR3 amino acids: CASSYSGGEQFF. The CDR3 DNA sequence: TGTGCCAGCAGTTACTCGGGCGGCGAGCAGTTCTTC.